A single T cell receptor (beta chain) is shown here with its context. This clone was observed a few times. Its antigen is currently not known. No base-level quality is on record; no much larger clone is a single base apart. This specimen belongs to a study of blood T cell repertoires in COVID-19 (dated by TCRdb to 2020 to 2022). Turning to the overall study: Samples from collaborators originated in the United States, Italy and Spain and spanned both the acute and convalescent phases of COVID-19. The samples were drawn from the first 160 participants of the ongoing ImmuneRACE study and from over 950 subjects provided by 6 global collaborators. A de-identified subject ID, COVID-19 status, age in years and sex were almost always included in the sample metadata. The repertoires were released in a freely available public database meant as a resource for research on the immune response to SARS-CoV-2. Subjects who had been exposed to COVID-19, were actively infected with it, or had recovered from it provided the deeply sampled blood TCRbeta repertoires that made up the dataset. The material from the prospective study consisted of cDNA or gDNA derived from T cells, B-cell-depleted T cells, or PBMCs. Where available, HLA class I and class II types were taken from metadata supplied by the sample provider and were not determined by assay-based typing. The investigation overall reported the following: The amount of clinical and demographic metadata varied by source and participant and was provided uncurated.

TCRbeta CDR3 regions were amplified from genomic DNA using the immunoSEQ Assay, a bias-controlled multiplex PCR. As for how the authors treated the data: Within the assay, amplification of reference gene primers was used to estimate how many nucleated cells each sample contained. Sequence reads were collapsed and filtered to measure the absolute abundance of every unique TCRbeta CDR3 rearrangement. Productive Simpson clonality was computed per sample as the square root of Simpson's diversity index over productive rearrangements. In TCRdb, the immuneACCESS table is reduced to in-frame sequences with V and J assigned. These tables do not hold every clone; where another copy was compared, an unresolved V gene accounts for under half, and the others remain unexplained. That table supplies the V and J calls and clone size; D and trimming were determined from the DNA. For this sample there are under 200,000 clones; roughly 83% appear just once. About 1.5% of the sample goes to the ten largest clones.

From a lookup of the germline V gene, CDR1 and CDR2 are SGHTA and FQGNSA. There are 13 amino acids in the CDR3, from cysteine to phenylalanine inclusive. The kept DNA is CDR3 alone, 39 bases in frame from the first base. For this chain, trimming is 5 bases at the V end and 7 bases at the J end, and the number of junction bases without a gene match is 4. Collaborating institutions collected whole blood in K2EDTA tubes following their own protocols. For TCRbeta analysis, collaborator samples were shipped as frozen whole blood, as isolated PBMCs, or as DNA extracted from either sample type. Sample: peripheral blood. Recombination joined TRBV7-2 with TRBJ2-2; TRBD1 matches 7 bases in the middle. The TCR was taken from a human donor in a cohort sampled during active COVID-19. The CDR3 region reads CASSPRQGGELFF. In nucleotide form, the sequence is TGTGCCAGCAGCCCACGACAGGGCGGGGAGCTGTTTTTT.